The source of this T cell receptor (beta chain) is a study of blood T cell repertoires in COVID-19. Study-wide context: The origin of the acute and convalescent COVID-19 samples was the United States, Italy and Spain.

Per the original methods: Cell counts per sample came from amplifying reference gene primers. The protocol was immunoSEQ multiplex PCR, while the TCRdb copy is restricted to in-frame clones and leaves out a portion. That table supplies the V and J calls and clone size; D and trimming were determined from the DNA. The data show a few hundred thousand clones, 70% to 90% seen once. Up to 2 weeks before entering the study, exposed participants had met a COVID-19 case. Germline CDR1 reads SGDLS; CDR2 reads YYNGEE. V lost 3 bases and J 6 bases, leaving 19 bases between the germline ends. CDR3 size: 16 residues.

The chain carries TRBV9 and TRBJ2-1; possibly TRBD1 for D (7 bases). The sequence was collected from a woman between 50 and 59 years old who had been exposed to COVID-19. What was sequenced was PBMCs or T cells enriched from blood (not recorded which). The CDR3: CASSGTLTGRFNEQFF. The CDR3 bases are TGTGCCAGCAGCGGAACTCTGACAGGGAGGTTCAATGAGCAGTTCTTC.